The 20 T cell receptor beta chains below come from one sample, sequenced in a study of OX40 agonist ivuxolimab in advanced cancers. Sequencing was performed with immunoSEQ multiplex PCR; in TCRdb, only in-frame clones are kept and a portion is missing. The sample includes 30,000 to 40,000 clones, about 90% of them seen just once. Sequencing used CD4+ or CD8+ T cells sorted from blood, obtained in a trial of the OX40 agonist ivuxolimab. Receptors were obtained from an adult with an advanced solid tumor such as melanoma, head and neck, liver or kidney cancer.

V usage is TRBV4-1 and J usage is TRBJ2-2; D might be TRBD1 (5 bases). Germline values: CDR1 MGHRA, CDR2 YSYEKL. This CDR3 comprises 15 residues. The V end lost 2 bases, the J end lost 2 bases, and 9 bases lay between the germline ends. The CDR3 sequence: CASSQIDSNTGELFF. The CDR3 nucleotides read TGCGCCAGCAGCCAAATTGACAGCAACACCGGGGAGCTGTTTTTT.

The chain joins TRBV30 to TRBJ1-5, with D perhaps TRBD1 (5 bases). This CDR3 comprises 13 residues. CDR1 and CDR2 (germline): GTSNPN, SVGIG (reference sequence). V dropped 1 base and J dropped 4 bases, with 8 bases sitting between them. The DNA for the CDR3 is TGTGCCTGGAGTGGGGGGACTAATCAGCCCCAGCATTTT. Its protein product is CAWSGGTNQPQHF. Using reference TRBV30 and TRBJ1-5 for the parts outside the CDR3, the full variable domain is SQTIHQWPATLVQPVGSPLSLECTVEGTSNPNLYWYRQAAGRGLQLLFYSVGIGQISSEVPQNLSASRPQDRQFILSSKKLLLSDSGFYLCAWSGGTNQPQHFGDGTRLSIL.

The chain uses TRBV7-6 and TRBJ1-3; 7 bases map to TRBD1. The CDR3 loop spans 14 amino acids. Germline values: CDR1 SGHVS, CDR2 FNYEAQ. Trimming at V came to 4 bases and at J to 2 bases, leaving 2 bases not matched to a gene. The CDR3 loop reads CASSSGQPGNTIYF. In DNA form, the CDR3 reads TGTGCCAGCAGCTCGGGACAGCCTGGAAACACCATATATTTT.

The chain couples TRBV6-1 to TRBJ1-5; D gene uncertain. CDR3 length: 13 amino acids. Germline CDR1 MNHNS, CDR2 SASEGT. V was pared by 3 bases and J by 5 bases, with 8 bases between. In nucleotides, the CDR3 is TGTGCCAGCAGTGAGGAGGGTTATCAGCCCCAGCATTTT. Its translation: CASSEEGYQPQHF.

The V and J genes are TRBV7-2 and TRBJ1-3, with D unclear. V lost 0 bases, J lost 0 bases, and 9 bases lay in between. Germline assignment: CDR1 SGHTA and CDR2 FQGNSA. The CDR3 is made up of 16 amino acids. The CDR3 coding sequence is TGTGCCAGCAGCTTAGCGACGCCGGGCTCTGGAAACACCATATATTTT. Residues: CASSLATPGSGNTIYF.

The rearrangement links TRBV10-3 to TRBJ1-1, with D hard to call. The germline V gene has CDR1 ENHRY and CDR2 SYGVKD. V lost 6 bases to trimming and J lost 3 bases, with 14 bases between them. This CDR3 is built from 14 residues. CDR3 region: CAIRLEARYTEAFF. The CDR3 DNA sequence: TGTGCCATCAGATTGGAAGCCAGGTACACTGAAGCTTTCTTT.

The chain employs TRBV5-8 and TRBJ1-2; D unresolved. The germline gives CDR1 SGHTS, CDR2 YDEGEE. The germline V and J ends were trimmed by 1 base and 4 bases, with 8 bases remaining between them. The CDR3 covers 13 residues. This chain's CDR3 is CASSLYGLYGYTF. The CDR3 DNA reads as TGTGCCAGCAGCTTGTATGGACTCTATGGCTACACCTTC.

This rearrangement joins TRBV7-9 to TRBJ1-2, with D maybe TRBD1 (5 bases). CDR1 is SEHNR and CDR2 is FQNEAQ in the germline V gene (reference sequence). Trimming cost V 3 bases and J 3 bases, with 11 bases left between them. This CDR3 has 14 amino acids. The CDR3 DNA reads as TGTGCCAGCAGCTTGGTCAGGGACGACTATGGCTACACCTTC. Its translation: CASSLVRDDYGYTF. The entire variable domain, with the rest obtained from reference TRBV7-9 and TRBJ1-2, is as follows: DTGVSQNPRHKITKRGQNVTFRCDPISEHNRLYWYRQTLGQGPEFLTYFQNEAQLEKSRLLSDRFSAERPKGSFSTLEIQRTEQGDSAMYLCASSLVRDDYGYTFGSGTRLTVV.

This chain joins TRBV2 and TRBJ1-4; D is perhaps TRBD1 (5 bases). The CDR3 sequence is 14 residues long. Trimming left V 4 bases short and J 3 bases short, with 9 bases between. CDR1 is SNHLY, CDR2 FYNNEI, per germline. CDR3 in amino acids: CASSVGGSNEKLFF. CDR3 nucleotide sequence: TGTGCCAGCAGTGTGGGGGGGTCTAATGAAAAACTGTTTTTT. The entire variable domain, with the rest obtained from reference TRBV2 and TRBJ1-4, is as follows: EPEVTQTPSHQVTQMGQEVILRCVPISNHLYFYWYRQILGQKVEFLVSFYNNEISEKSEIFDDQFSVERPDGSNFTLKIRSTKLEDSAMYFCASSVGGSNEKLFFGSGTQLSVL.

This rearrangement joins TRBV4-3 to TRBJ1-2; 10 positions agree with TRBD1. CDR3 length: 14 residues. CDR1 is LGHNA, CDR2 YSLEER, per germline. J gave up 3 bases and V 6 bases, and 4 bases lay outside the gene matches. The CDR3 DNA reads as TGCGCCAGCAGGCGGGACAGGGGATACTATGGCTACACCTTC. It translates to CASRRDRGYYGYTF.

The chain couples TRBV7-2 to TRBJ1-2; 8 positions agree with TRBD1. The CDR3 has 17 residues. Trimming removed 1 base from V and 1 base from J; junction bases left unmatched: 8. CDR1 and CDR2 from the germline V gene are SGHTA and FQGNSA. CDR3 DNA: TGTGCCAGCAGCTTAGATTACCAGGGGGCTCTTAACTATGGCTACACCTTC. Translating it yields CASSLDYQGALNYGYTF.

The CDR3 spells CASSMGGTNQPQHF. The CDR3 bases are TGTGCCAGCAGTATGGGAGGGACGAATCAGCCCCAGCATTTT. The V gene is TRBV28, the J gene TRBJ1-5; D may be TRBD1 (5 bases). Trimming cost V 5 bases and J 4 bases, with 12 bases left between them. Germline CDR1 is MDHEN and CDR2 is SYDVKM. This CDR3 comprises 14 residues.

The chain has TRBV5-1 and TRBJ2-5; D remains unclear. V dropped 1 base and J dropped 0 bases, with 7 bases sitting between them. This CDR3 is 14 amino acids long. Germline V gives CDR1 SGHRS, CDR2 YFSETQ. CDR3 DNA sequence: TGCGCCAGCAGCTTGTCCGCGAACCAAGAGACCCAGTACTTC. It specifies CASSLSANQETQYF. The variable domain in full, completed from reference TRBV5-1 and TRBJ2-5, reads KAGVTQTPRYLIKTRGQQVTLSCSPISGHRSVSWYQQTPGQGLQFLFEYFSETQRNKGNFPGRFSGRQFSNSRSEMNVSTLELGDSALYLCASSLSANQETQYFGPGTRLLVL.

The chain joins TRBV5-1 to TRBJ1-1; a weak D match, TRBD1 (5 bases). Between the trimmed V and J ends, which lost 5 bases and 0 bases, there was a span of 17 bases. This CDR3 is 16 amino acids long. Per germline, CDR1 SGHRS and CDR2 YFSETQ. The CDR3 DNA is TGCGCCAGCAGGGCCAGGGCGAACTCTATGAACACTGAAGCTTTCTTT. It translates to CASRARANSMNTEAFF.

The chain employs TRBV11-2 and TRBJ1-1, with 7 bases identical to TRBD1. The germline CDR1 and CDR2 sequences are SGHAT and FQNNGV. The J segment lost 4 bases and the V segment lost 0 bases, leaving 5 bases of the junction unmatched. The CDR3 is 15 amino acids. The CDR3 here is CASSLDGQGVTEAFF. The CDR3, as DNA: TGTGCCAGCAGCTTAGATGGTCAGGGGGTCACTGAAGCTTTCTTT.

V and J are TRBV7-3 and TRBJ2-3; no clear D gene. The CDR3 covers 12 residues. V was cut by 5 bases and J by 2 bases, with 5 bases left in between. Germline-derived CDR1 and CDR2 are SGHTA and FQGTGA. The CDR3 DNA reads TGTGCCAGCAGCCAGGACACAGATACGCAGTATTTT. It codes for CASSQDTDTQYF.

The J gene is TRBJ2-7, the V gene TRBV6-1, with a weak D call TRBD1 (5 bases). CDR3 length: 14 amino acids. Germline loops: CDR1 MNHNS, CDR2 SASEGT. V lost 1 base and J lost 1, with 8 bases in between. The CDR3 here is CASSEDQGSYEQYF. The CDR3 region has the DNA TGTGCCAGCAGTGAAGATCAGGGTTCCTACGAGCAGTACTTC.

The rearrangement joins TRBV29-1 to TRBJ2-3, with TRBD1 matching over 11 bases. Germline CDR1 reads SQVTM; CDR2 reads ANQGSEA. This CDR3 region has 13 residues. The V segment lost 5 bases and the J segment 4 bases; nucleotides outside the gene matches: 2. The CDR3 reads CSVKDRGPDTQYF. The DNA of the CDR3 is TGCAGCGTTAAGGACAGGGGGCCAGATACGCAGTATTTT.

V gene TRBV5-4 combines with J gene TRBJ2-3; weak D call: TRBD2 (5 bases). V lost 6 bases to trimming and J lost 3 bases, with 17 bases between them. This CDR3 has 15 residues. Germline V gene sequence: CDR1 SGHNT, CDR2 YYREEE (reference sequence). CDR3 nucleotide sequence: TGTGCCAGCACCCTGGACTCCCCTCAGACAGATACGCAGTATTTT. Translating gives CASTLDSPQTDTQYF.

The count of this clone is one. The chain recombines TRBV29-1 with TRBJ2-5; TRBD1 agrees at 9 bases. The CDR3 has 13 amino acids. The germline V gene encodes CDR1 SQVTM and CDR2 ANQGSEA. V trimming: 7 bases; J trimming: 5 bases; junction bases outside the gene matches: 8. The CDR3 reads CSALGTGRETQYF. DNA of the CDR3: TGCAGCGCGTTGGGGACAGGGAGGGAGACCCAGTACTTC.